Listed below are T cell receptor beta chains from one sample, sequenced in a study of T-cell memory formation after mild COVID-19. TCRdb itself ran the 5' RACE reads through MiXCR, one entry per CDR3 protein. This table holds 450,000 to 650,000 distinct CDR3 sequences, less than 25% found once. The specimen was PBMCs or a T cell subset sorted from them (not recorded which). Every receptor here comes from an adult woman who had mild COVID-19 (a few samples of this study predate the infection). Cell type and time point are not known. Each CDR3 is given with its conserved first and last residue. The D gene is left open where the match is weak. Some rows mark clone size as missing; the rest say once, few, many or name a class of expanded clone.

CDR3nt: TGTGCCAGCAGCTTATACCCTCCGTCCTCTGGGGCCAACGTCCTGACTTTC; CDR3aa: CASSLYPPSSGANVLTF; len: 17; v_gene: TRBV7-3; j_gene: TRBJ2-6; abundance: few; d_gene: NA
CDR3nt: TGTGCCAGCACACAAGCGGGAGCACAGTACTTC; CDR3aa: CASTQAGAQYF; len: 11; v_gene: TRBV6-5; j_gene: TRBJ2-5; abundance: once; d_gene: TRBD2
CDR3nt: TGTGCTAGCAGCTTTTTCGCGGGACGGGCGAACACCGGGGAGCTGTTTTTT; CDR3aa: CASSFFAGRANTGELFF; len: 17; v_gene: TRBV7-7; j_gene: TRBJ2-2; abundance: few; d_gene: NA
CDR3nt: TGTGCCAGCAGCCATTCCGGGACTACCCACACGAATACGCAGTATTTT; CDR3aa: CASSHSGTTHTNTQYF; len: 16; v_gene: TRBV7-9; j_gene: TRBJ2-3; abundance: NA; d_gene: TRBD2
CDR3nt: TGTGCCAGCAGCTTAGGACTAGCGGGAGGTCTTATTCTGACCTACGAGCAGTACTTC; CDR3aa: CASSLGLAGGLILTYEQYF; len: 19; v_gene: TRBV7-2; j_gene: TRBJ2-7; abundance: NA; d_gene: TRBD2
CDR3nt: TGCGCCAGCAGCAAGGGGGGATCAACAGGGAACACTGAAGCTTTCTTT; CDR3aa: CASSKGGSTGNTEAFF; len: 16; v_gene: TRBV5-1; j_gene: TRBJ1-1; abundance: few; d_gene: NA
CDR3nt: TGTGCCAGCAGCGTACCAGGACAGGGGGGGAACACCGGGGAGCTGTTTTTT; CDR3aa: CASSVPGQGGNTGELFF; len: 17; v_gene: TRBV9; j_gene: TRBJ2-2; abundance: NA; d_gene: TRBD1
CDR3nt: TGTGCCAGTAGTATATTAGGAACAGGGATGGCCTACGAGCAGTACTTC; CDR3aa: CASSILGTGMAYEQYF; len: 16; v_gene: TRBV19; j_gene: TRBJ2-7; abundance: few; d_gene: NA
CDR3nt: TGCAGTGCTAGAGATCCCGGGGGGGGGCGCAATTCACCCCTCCACTTT; CDR3aa: CSARDPGGGRNSPLHF; len: 16; v_gene: TRBV20-1; j_gene: TRBJ1-6; abundance: few; d_gene: NA
CDR3nt: TGTGCCAGCAGCCAAGAATTGGGGGAAAAACTGTTTTTT; CDR3aa: CASSQELGEKLFF; len: 13; v_gene: TRBV3-1; j_gene: TRBJ1-4; abundance: NA; d_gene: NA
CDR3nt: TGTGCCAGCAGCCAAGGTGTAGGGGTCGAGCAGTTCTTC; CDR3aa: CASSQGVGVEQFF; len: 13; v_gene: TRBV14; j_gene: TRBJ2-1; abundance: few; d_gene: NA
CDR3nt: TGTGCCAGCAACATCCCGTCCGGGGAGCTGTTTTTT; CDR3aa: CASNIPSGELFF; len: 12; v_gene: TRBV7-8; j_gene: TRBJ2-2; abundance: NA; d_gene: NA
CDR3nt: TGTGCCAGCAGTTTTATCGGGGACAGCTACTATGGCTACACCTTC; CDR3aa: CASSFIGDSYYGYTF; len: 15; v_gene: TRBV12-3/TRBV12-4; j_gene: TRBJ1-2; abundance: NA; d_gene: TRBD1
CDR3nt: TGTGCCTGGAGTAGGACTGAGCAAGAGACCCAGTACTTC; CDR3aa: CAWSRTEQETQYF; len: 13; v_gene: TRBV30; j_gene: TRBJ2-5; abundance: NA; d_gene: NA
CDR3nt: TGCAGCGTTGAGGTTGGCTACGAGCAGTACTTC; CDR3aa: CSVEVGYEQYF; len: 11; v_gene: TRBV29-1; j_gene: TRBJ2-7; abundance: NA; d_gene: NA
CDR3nt: TGTGCCAGCTCCCCAGGGGCGGGAGGAACTGAAGCTTTCTTT; CDR3aa: CASSPGAGGTEAFF; len: 14; v_gene: TRBV18; j_gene: TRBJ1-1; abundance: NA; d_gene: NA
CDR3nt: TGTGCCAGCAGCTTTCGGACAGGGGGGGAGCTGTTTTTT; CDR3aa: CASSFRTGGELFF; len: 13; v_gene: TRBV3-1; j_gene: TRBJ2-2; abundance: NA; d_gene: TRBD1
CDR3nt: TGTGCCAGCAGCTTTCGACTGACACCTAGCACAGATACGCAGTATTTT; CDR3aa: CASSFRLTPSTDTQYF; len: 16; v_gene: TRBV5-6; j_gene: TRBJ2-3; abundance: few; d_gene: NA
CDR3nt: TGTGCCAGCAGCGCGAGTAGGGCAGTGGGGTACAATGAGCAGTTCTTC; CDR3aa: CASSASRAVGYNEQFF; len: 16; v_gene: TRBV9; j_gene: TRBJ2-1; abundance: few; d_gene: NA
CDR3nt: TGCGCCAGCAGCACCGGGGCCGGTCGAGAGACCCAGTACTTC; CDR3aa: CASSTGAGRETQYF; len: 14; v_gene: TRBV5-1; j_gene: TRBJ2-5; abundance: many; d_gene: NA
CDR3nt: TGTGCCAGCAGCTCCGTAGCAGACCAAGAGACCCAGTACTTC; CDR3aa: CASSSVADQETQYF; len: 14; v_gene: TRBV7-9; j_gene: TRBJ2-5; abundance: many; d_gene: NA
CDR3nt: TGTGCCAGCAGTTACCATAACTATGGCTACACCTTC; CDR3aa: CASSYHNYGYTF; len: 12; v_gene: TRBV6-2/TRBV6-3; j_gene: TRBJ1-2; abundance: NA; d_gene: NA